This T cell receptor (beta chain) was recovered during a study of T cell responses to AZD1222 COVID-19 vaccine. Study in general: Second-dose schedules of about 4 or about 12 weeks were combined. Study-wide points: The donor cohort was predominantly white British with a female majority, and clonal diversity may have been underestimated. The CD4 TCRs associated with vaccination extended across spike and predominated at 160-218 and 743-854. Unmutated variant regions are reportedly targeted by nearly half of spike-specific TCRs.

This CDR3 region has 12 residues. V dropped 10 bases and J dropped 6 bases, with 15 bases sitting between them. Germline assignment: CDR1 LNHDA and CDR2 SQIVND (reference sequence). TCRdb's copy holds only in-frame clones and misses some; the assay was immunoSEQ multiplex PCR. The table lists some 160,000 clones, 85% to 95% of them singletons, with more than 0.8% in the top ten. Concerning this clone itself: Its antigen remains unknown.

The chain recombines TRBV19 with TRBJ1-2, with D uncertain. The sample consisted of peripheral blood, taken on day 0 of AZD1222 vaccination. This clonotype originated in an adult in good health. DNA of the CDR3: TGTGCCACCGCCAGGACGGACGATGGCTACACCTTC. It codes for CATARTDDGYTF.